The clone carrying this T cell receptor (beta chain) has at least ten counts. Its matching antigen is unknown. This record comes from a study of T cells in Graves' hyperthyroidism and ophthalmopathy. Whole-study findings and limits: Using 13 V-J features, a model discriminated ophthalmopathy from stable hyperthyroidism. Blood shared most expanded thyroid clonotypes above 0.001.

V lost 2 bases and J lost 13; bases outside the gene matches: 8. The CDR3 sequence is 13 residues long. CDR1 is SEHNR and CDR2 is FQNEAQ in the germline V gene (reference sequence). Exclusions: uncontrolled infection, other autoimmune disease, pregnancy, lactation. A roughly 9.7 ml volume of fresh peripheral blood provided the PBMCs. Researchers took RNA transcripts and amplified the TCR beta CDR3 regions from them. HTBI primers were the set used in a first-round RT-PCR of the TCR CDR3. Each CDR3 protein gets one entry after TCRdb re-called the multiplex PCR reads with MiXCR. There are some 500,000 distinct CDR3 sequences in the sample; 16% occur only once, and 25% to 35% lies in the top ten.

The sequencing sample was made of blood. This chain connects TRBV7-9 to TRBJ1-5; 7 positions agree with TRBD1. The clonotype was recovered from a woman in her 30s with Graves' ophthalmopathy. The CDR3 DNA follows: TGTGCCAGCAGCTTAACCCAAGGACAGGAGCAGCATTTT. The encoded protein is CASSLTQGQEQHF.